The clone carrying this T cell receptor beta chain turned up a few times. The target antigen is unknown. This record belongs to a study of tumor-infiltrating lymphocytes in primary liver carcinoma. General observations from the study: Blood had a significantly lower top-250-clone fraction than tumors did (p = 0.039).

The CDR3 has 17 amino acids. Trimming stripped 9 bases from V and 8 bases from J, with 29 bases between. From germline, CDR1 is MDHEN and CDR2 SYDVKM. TCR beta cDNA was reverse-transcribed from 500 to 550 ng of total RNA. The reaction used a constant-region primer and ProtoScript II reverse transcriptase. Libraries for TCR beta were built through three nested multiplex PCR rounds, which together made up a slightly modified ARM-PCR procedure. Two initial PCR rounds of roughly 10 cycles each paired TRBV1-TRBV30 forward primers with a C-beta reverse primer. TCRdb reanalysed the multiplex PCR reads using MiXCR and keeps one entry per CDR3 protein. The data hold 300,000 to 400,000 distinct CDR3 sequences, with less than 65% observed a single time. It was unsorted whole blood that yielded blood RNA, and germline DNA was also extracted.

This chain joins TRBV28 and TRBJ2-1; D might be TRBD1 (6 bases). Source material: peripheral blood. This sequence originates from a man between 35 and 55 years old with primary liver carcinoma and hepatitis B virus infection. The CDR3 protein is CASFRGKARGYHHEQFF. The CDR3 DNA sequence: TGTGCCAGTTTCAGGGGCAAGGCTAGAGGGTATCATCATGAGCAGTTCTTC.